This T cell receptor (beta chain) was identified during a study of blood T cell repertoires in COVID-19. Study information: From T cells, B-cell-depleted T cells, or PBMCs came the material, which was cDNA or gDNA.

This CDR3 has 12 residues. Trimming removed 10 bases at V and 4 bases at J, with 13 bases between. In germline, CDR1 is ENHRY, CDR2 SYGVKD. Some clones are missing from TCRdb's copy, which holds only in-frame ones; the method was immunoSEQ multiplex PCR. The repertoire consists of approximately 160,000 clones, with around four fifths occurring once and the leading ten covering 11%. The specimen was peripheral blood. The receptor was derived from a human donor in a cohort sampled during active COVID-19. The chain joins TRBV10-3 to TRBJ1-1; maybe TRBD1 (5 bases). The CDR3 region is CATQGSGTEAFF. CDR3 coding DNA: TGTGCCACCCAGGGTAGTGGCACTGAAGCTTTCTTT.